This entry concerns a single T cell receptor beta chain. Its antigen is not known. Some clones are missing from TCRdb's copy, which holds only in-frame ones; the method was immunoSEQ multiplex PCR. The sample has around 51,000 clones, about nine tenths seen once. This sample was taken from a study of T cell clones after liver transplantation. Regarding the study as a whole: Graft donor-reactive T cells possibly entered the graft instead of undergoing deletion. Conclusions were preliminary, with small, heterogeneous patient groups.

This CDR3 region has 13 residues. V dropped 3 bases and J dropped 3 bases, with 10 bases sitting between them. Looked up from germline, CDR1 is SGDLS and CDR2 is YYNGEE. Sequencing used CD8+ T cells from blood, obtained 12 months after liver transplant. The clonotype was recovered from a human patient who received a liver transplant. Some T cells may possibly be graft donor cells. The rearrangement uses TRBV9 and TRBJ2-7; weak D call: TRBD2 (6 bases). The CDR3 DNA reads as TGTGCCAGCAGCGGTAGCGGAGACTACGAGCAGTACTTC. Translated: CASSGSGDYEQYF. The full variable domain, completed using reference TRBV9 and TRBJ2-7, is DSGVTQTPKHLITATGQRVTLRCSPRSGDLSVYWYQQSLDQGLQFLIQYYNGEERAKGNILERFSAQQFPDLHSELNLSSLELGDSALYFCASSGSGDYEQYFGPGTRLTVT.